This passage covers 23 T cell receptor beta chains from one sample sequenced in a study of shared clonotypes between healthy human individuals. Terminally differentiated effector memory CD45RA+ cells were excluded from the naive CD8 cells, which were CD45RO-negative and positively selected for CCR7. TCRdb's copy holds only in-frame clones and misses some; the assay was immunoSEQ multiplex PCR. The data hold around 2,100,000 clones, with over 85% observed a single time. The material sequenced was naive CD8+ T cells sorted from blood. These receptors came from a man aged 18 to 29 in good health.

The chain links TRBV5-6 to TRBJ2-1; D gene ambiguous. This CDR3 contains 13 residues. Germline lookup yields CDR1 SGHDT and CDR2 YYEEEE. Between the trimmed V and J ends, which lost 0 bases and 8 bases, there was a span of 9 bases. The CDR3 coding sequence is TGTGCCAGCAGCTTGGGTCCCCTCCATGAGCAGTTCTTC. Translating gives CASSLGPLHEQFF.

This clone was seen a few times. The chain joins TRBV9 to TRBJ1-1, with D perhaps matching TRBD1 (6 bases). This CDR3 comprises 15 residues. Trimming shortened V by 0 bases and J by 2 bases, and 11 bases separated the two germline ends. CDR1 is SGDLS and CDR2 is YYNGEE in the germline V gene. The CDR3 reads CASSVEGGFNTEAFF. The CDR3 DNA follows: TGTGCCAGCAGCGTAGAAGGGGGGTTTAACACTGAAGCTTTCTTT.

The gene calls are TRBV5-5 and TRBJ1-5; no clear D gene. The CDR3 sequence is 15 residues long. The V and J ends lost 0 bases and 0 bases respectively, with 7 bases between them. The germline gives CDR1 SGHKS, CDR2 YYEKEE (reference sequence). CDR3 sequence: CASSLENYSNQPQHF. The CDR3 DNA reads TGTGCCAGCAGCTTGGAAAATTATAGCAATCAGCCCCAGCATTTT.

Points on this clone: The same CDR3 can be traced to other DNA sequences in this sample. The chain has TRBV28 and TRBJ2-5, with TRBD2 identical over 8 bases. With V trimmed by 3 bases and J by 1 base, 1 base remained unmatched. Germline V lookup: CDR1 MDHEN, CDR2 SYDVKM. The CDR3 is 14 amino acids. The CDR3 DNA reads TGTGCCAGCAGTTTGAGCGGGGGCCAAGAGACCCAGTACTTC. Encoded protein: CASSLSGGQETQYF.

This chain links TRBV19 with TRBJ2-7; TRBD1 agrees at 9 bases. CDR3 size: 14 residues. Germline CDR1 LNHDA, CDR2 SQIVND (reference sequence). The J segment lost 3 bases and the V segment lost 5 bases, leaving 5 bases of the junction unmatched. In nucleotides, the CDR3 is TGTGCCAGTAGTCCCGGGACAGGGATCTACGAGCAGTACTTC. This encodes CASSPGTGIYEQYF.

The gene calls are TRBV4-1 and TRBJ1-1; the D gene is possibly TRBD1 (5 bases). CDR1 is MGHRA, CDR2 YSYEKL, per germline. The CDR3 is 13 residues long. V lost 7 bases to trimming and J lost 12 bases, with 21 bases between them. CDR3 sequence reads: CASTMGGLAGSFF. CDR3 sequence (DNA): TGCGCCAGCACCATGGGGGGTCTTGCCGGATCTTTCTTT.

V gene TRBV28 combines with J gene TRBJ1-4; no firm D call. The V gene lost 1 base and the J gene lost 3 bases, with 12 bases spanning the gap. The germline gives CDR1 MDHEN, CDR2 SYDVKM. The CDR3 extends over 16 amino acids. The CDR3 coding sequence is TGTGCCAGCAGTTTATTAGTGGCCGCGTCTAATGAAAAACTGTTTTTT. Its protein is CASSLLVAASNEKLFF.

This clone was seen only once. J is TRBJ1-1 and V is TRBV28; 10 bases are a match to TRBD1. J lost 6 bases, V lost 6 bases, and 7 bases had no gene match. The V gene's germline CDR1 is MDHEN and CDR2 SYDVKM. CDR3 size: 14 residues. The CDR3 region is CASRWDRGAAEAFF. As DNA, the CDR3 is TGTGCCAGCAGATGGGACAGGGGTGCGGCTGAAGCTTTCTTT.

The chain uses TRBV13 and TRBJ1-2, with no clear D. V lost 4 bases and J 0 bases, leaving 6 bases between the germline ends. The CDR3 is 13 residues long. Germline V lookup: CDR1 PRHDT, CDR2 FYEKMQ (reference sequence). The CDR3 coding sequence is TGTGCCAGCAGCTCGGACTCTAACTATGGCTACACCTTC. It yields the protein CASSSDSNYGYTF. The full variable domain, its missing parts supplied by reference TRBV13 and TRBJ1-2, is AAGVIQSPRHLIKEKRETATLKCYPIPRHDTVYWYQQGPGQDPQFLISFYEKMQSDKGSIPDRFSAQQFSDYHSELNMSSLELGDSALYFCASSSDSNYGYTFGSGTRLTVV.

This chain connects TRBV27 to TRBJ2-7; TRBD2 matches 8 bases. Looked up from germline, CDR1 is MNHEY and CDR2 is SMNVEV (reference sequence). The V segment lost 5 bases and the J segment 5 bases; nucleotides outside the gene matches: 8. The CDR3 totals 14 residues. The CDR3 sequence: CASSLGTRGNEQYF. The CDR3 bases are TGTGCCAGCAGTCTAGGGACTAGGGGGAACGAGCAGTACTTC.

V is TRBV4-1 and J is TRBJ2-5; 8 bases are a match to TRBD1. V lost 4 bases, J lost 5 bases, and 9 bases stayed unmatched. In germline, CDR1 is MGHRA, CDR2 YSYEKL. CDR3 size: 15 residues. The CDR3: CASSPHRQGSETQYF. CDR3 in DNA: TGCGCCAGCAGCCCTCACCGACAGGGGTCGGAGACCCAGTACTTC.

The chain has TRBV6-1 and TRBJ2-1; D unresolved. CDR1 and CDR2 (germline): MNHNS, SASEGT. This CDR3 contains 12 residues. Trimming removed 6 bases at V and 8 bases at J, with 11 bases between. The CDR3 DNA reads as TGTGCCAGCAGCTGGACCTATTATGAGCAGTTCTTC. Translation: CASSWTYYEQFF.

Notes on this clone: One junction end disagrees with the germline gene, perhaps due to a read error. CDR3 in DNA: TGTGCCAGCAGTCCCCGGGGCATGCGGGAAGAGGCCCAGTACTTC. Encoded protein: CASSPRGMREEAQYF. This chain uses TRBV13 with TRBJ2-5, with D perhaps matching TRBD2 (6 bases). Looked up from germline, CDR1 is PRHDT and CDR2 is FYEKMQ (reference sequence). The CDR3 consists of 15 residues.

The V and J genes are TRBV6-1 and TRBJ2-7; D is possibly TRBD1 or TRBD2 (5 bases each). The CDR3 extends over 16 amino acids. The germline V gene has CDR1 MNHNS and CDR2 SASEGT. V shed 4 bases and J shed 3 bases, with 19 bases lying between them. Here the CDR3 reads CASSALFTTGLYEQYF. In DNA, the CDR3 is TGTGCCAGCAGTGCTCTCTTCACGACGGGGCTCTACGAGCAGTACTTC.

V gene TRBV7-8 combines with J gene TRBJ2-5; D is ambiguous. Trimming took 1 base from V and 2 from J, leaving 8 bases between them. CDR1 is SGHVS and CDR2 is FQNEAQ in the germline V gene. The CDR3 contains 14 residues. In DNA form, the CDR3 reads TGTGCCAGCAGCTTAGATACAGCTCAAGAGACCCAGTACTTC. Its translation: CASSLDTAQETQYF.

CDR3 DNA: TGTGCCATCAAAGACGTGGACGAGCAGTACTTC. It encodes CAIKDVDEQYF. The rearrangement joins TRBV10-3 to TRBJ2-7; D is ambiguous. V shed 7 bases and J shed 5 bases, with 9 bases lying between them. The CDR3 loop spans 11 amino acids. Germline CDR1 ENHRY, CDR2 SYGVKD.

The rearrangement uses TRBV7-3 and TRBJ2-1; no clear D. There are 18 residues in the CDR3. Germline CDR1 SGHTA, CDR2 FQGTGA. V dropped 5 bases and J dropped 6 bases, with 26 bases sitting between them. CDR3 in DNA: TGTGCCAGCAGCCCTATCAGTTCCCCCGGCGTAGTCTCCAATGAGCAGTTCTTC. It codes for CASSPISSPGVVSNEQFF. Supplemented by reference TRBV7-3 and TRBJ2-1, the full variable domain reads GAGVSQTPSNKVTEKGKYVELRCDPISGHTALYWYRQSLGQGPEFLIYFQGTGAADDSGLPNDRFFAVRPEGSVSTLKIQRTERGDSAVYLCASSPISSPGVVSNEQFFGPGTRLTVL.

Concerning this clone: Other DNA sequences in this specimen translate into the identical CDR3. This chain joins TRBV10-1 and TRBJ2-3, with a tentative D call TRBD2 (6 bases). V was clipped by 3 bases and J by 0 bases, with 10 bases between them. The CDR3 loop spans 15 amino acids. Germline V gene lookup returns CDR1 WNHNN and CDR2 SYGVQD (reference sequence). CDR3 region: CASSDGGSSTDTQYF. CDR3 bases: TGCGCCAGCAGTGATGGGGGGTCAAGCACAGATACGCAGTATTTT.

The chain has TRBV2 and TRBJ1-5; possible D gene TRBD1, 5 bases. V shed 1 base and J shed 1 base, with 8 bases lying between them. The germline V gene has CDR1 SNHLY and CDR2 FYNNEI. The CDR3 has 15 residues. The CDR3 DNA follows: TGTGCCAGCAGTGAAGTGGGGGGGAGCAATCAGCCCCAGCATTTT. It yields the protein CASSEVGGSNQPQHF.

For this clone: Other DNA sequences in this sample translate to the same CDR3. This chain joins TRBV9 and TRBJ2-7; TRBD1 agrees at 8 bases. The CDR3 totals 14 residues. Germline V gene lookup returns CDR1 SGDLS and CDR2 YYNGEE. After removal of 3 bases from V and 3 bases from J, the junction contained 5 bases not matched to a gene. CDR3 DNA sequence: TGTGCCAGCAGCGCAGGGGGACAGGACTACGAGCAGTACTTC. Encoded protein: CASSAGGQDYEQYF.

This chain's CDR3 is CASSHRQGADQPQHF. Here the CDR3 DNA reads TGCGCCAGCAGCCATCGACAGGGTGCTGATCAGCCCCAGCATTTT. The J gene is TRBJ1-5, the V gene TRBV4-1, with 7 positions matching TRBD1. CDR1 and CDR2 (germline): MGHRA, YSYEKL. This CDR3 has 15 amino acids. With 3 bases clipped from V and 5 bases from J, the junction kept 7 bases outside the gene matches.

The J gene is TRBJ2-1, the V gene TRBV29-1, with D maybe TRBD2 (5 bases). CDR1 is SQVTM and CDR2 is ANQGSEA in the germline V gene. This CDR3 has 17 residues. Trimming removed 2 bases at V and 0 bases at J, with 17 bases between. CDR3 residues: CSVELAAKPSSYNEQFF. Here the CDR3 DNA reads TGCAGCGTTGAACTAGCAGCAAAACCGAGCTCCTACAATGAGCAGTTCTTC.

This chain's CDR3 is CASSSTGYDEKLFF. DNA of the CDR3: TGTGCCAGCAGTTCCACAGGGTACGATGAAAAACTGTTTTTT. The chain carries TRBV27 and TRBJ1-4; maybe TRBD1 (6 bases). The CDR3 contains 14 residues. V lost 4 bases, J lost 6 bases, and 12 bases lay in between. CDR1 and CDR2 from the germline V gene are MNHEY and SMNVEV (reference sequence).